This T cell receptor (beta chain) was recorded in a study of kidney transplant recipient with SARS-CoV-2 infection. Using its own MiXCR run on the reads, TCRdb lists one record per CDR3 protein. The sample has 200,000 to 300,000 distinct CDR3 sequences; about 28% are singletons. Comment on this clonotype: This may stem from a read error, because a much larger clone lies one nucleotide away.

The CDR3 has 15 residues. CDR1 is SEHNR and CDR2 is FQNEAQ in the germline V gene (reference sequence). This sequence joins TRBV7-9 and TRBJ2-5; possible D gene TRBD1, 5 bases. The DNA end is a closer match to TRBJ2-7, so the J assignment may be wrong. The TCR comes from a male patient in his thirties who had COVID-19 and was a kidney transplant recipient. Among the T cells, some may be from the graft donor. The sample was a blood sample, taken at baseline and between days 110 and 120 from a kidney transplant recipient. The CDR3 region is CTSSSGRAQGDEQYF. CDR3 bases: TGTACCAGCAGTTCCGGACGGGCGCAGGGCGACGAGCAGTACTTC.